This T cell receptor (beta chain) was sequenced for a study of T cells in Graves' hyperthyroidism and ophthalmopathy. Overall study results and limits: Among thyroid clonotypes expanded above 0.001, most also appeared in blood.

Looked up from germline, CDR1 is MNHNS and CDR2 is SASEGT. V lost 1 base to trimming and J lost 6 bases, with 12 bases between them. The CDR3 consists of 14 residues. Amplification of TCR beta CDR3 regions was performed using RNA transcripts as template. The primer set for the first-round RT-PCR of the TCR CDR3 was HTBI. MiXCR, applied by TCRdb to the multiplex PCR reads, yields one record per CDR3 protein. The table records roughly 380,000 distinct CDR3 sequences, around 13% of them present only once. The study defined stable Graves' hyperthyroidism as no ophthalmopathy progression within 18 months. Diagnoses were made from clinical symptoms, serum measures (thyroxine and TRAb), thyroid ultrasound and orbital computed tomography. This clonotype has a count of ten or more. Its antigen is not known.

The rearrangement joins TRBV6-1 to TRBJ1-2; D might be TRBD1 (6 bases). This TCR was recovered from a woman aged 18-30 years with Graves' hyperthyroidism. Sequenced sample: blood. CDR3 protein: CASSEGWTVNGYTF. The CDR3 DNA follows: TGTGCCAGCAGTGAAGGTTGGACAGTCAATGGCTACACCTTC.